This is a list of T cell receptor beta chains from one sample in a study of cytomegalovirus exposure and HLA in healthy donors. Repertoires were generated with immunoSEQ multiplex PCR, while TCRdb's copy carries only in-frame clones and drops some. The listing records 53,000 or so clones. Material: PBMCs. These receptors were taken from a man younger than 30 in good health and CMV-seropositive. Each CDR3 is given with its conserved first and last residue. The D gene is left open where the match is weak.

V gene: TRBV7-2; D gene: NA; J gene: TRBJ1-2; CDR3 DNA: TGTGCCAGCAGCTTAACTTTAGGGGCATCTAACTATGGCTACACCTTC; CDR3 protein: CASSLTLGASNYGYTF
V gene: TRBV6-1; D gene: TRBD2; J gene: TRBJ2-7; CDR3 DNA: TGTGCCAGCACCCGGACTAGCGGGAGTTACGAGCAGTACTTC; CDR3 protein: CASTRTSGSYEQYF
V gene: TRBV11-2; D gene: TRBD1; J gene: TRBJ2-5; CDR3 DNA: TGTGCCAGCAGCTTAGCTCAGGGGGAAGAGACCCAGTACTTC; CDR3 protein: CASSLAQGEETQYF
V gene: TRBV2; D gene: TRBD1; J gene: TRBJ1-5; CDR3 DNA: TGTGCCAGCAGTGAATTCAGGACAGGGGGCGGCAATCAGCCCCAGCATTTT; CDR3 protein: CASSEFRTGGGNQPQHF
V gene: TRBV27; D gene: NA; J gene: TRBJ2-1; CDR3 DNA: TGTGCCAGCAGTTTCGGCAATGAGCAGTTCTTC; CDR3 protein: CASSFGNEQFF
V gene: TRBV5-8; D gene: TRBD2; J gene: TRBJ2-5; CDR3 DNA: TGTGCCAGCAGCCTCAGGTGGGGTAGCGGGACTGAAGGCGAGACCCAGTACTTC; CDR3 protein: CASSLRWGSGTEGETQYF
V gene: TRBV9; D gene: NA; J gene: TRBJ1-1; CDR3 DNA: TGTGCCAGCAGCGTCGGGAACCTTGACACTGAAGCTTTCTTT; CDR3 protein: CASSVGNLDTEAFF
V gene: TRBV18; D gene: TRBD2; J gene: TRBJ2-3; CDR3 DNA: TGTGCCAGCTCACTCTATACCCCAACTAGCGCCATCTCCACAGATACGCAGTATTTT; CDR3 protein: CASSLYTPTSAISTDTQYF
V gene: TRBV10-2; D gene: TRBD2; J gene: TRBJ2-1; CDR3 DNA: TGCGCCAGCAGGCTAGCGGGTTCGGATGAGCAGTTCTTC; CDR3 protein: CASRLAGSDEQFF
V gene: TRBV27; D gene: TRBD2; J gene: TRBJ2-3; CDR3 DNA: TGTGCCAGCAGTCTACTAGCGGGAGGAACAGATACGCAGTATTTT; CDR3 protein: CASSLLAGGTDTQYF
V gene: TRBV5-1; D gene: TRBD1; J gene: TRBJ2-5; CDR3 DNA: TGCGCCAGCAGCTTCTACAGGGGAGAGACCCAGTACTTC; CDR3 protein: CASSFYRGETQYF
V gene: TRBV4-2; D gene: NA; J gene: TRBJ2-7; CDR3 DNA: TGTGCCAGCAGCCAAAGAACTAGCTCCTACGAGCAGTACTTC; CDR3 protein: CASSQRTSSYEQYF
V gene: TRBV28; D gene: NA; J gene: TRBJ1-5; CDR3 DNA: TGTGCCAGCAGTTTAGGCGGGACGGGGCAGCCCCAGCATTTT; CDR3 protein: CASSLGGTGQPQHF
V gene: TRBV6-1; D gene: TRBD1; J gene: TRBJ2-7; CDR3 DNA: TGTGCCAGCAGGGACAGGTCAACCTACGAGCAGTACTTC; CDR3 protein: CASRDRSTYEQYF
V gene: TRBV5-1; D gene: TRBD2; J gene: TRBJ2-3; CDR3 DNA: TGCGCCAGCAGGGGGGGACTAGCGGGACCAGATACGCAGTATTTT; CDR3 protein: CASRGGLAGPDTQYF
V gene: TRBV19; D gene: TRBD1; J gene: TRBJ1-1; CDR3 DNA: TGTGCCAGTAGTACACAGGGGGAAACTGAAGCTTTCTTT; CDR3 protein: CASSTQGETEAFF
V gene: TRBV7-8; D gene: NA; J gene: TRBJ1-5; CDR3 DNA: TGTGCCAGCAGTCGGGCAGGGCCCTATAGCAATCAGCCCCAGCATTTT; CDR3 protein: CASSRAGPYSNQPQHF
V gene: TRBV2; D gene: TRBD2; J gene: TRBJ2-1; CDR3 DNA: TGTGCCAGCAGTCCGGGACTAGCGGCCTACAATGAGCAGTTCTTC; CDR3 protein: CASSPGLAAYNEQFF
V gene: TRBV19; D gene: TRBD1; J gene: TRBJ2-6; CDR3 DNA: TGTGCCAGTAGTATTGGGACAGGGGGCACGGGGGCCAACGTCCTGACTTTC; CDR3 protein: CASSIGTGGTGANVLTF
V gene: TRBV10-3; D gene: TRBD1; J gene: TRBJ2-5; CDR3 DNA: TGTGCCATCAGTGAGTCGATAGGGACAGGAGGGGAGACCCAGTACTTC; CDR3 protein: CAISESIGTGGETQYF
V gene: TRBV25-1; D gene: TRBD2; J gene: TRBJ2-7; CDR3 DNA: TGTGCCAGCAGACGGGAGGGCTCCTACGAGCAGTACTTC; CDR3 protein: CASRREGSYEQYF
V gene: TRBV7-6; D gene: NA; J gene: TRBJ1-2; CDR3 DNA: TGTGCCAGCAGCCCGATGACATTTTATGGCTACACCTTC; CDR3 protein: CASSPMTFYGYTF
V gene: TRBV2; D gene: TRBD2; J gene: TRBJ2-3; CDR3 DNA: TGTGCCAGCAGTGATGAGCGGGAGATCACAGATACGCAGTATTTT; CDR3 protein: CASSDEREITDTQYF
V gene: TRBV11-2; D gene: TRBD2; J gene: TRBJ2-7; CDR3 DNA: TGTGCCAGCAGCTTGTACGGGACTAACTCCTACGAGCAGTACTTC; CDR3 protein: CASSLYGTNSYEQYF
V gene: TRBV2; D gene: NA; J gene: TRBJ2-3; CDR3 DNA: TGTGCCAGCAGTGAATTAGTTGCAGATACGCAGTATTTT; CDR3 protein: CASSELVADTQYF
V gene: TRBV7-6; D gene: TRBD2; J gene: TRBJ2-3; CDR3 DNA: TGTGCCAGCAGCTTAAAGGGGTCGGGAGGTACCACAGATACGCAGTATTTT; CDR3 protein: CASSLKGSGGTTDTQYF
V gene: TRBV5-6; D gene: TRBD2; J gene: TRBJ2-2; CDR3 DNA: TGTGCCAGCAGCTTGGGACTAGCAGGTTGGGGGGAGCTGTTTTTT; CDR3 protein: CASSLGLAGWGELFF
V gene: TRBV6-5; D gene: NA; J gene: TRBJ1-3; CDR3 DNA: TGTGCCAGCCCCTTCCCCGTCCTGAGGGGAAACACCATATATTTT; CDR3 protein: CASPFPVLRGNTIYF
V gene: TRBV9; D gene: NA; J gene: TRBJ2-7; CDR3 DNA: TGTGCCAGCAGCGTAGAACTAGTTTCCTACGAGCAGTACTTC; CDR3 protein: CASSVELVSYEQYF
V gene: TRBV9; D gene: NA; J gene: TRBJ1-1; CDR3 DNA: TGTGCCAGCAGCGTAGTGGGGGGGGATACTGAAGCTTTCTTT; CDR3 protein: CASSVVGGDTEAFF
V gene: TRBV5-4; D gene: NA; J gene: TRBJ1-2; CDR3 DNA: TGTGCCAGCAGCGCGTGGGGGGTAAACTATGGCTACACCTTC; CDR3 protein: CASSAWGVNYGYTF
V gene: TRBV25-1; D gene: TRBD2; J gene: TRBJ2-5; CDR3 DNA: TGTGCCAGCAGTGAATCGGGACTAGCGGGAGGGGAGACCCAGTACTTC; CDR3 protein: CASSESGLAGGETQYF
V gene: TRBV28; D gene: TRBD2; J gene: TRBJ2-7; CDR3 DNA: TGTGCCAGCAGTTTCGCGGGGGGAGAGTACTTC; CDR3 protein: CASSFAGGEYF
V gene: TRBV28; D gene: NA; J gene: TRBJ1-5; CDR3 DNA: TGTGCCAGCAGTCCACGGGACTGGAGTGGCAATCAGCCCCAGCATTTT; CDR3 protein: CASSPRDWSGNQPQHF
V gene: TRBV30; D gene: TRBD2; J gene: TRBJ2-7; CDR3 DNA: TGTGCCTGGAGTGAGTCTCAACGGGGGGACTACGAGCAGTACTTC; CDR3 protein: CAWSESQRGDYEQYF
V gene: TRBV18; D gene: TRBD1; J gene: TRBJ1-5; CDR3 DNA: TGTGCCAGCTCCGACAGGGCCAATCAGCCCCAGCATTTT; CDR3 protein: CASSDRANQPQHF
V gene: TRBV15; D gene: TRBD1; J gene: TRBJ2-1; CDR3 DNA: TGTGCCACCAGCTTGGGACAGGAATCATACAATGAGCAGTTCTTC; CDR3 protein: CATSLGQESYNEQFF